The 26 T cell receptor beta chains below were found in one sample sequenced in a study of shared clonotypes between healthy human individuals. Profiled with immunoSEQ multiplex PCR; TCRdb holds only in-frame clones, not every one. The sample lists roughly 500,000 clones; almost 97% were seen once. The material sequenced was naive CD4+ T cells sorted from blood. Subset indicated: CD45RA+ positively selected. The source of these receptors is a woman aged 25 to 39 in good health.

The chain has TRBV5-4 and TRBJ2-7; D may correspond to TRBD1 or TRBD2 (6 bases each). The CDR3 length is 12 residues. CDR1 and CDR2 from the germline V gene are SGHNT and YYREEE (reference sequence). V was trimmed by 4 bases and J by 7 bases, leaving 12 bases between them. The CDR3, as DNA: TGTGCCAGCAGCCTAACAGGGAGGGAGCAGTACTTC. It yields the protein CASSLTGREQYF.

This rearrangement joins TRBV25-1 to TRBJ2-3; D gene ambiguous. The CDR3 is 17 amino acids. With 3 bases removed from V and 5 bases from J, the gap between germline ends came to 21 bases. CDR1 and CDR2 (germline): MGHDK, SYGVNS. In nucleotides, the CDR3 is TGTGCCAGCAGTGATTGGAGTGAAAGACCCTGGTTAGATACGCAGTATTTT. It encodes CASSDWSERPWLDTQYF.

This clone showed up just once. The V call is TRBV18, the J call TRBJ2-3; possible D gene TRBD2, 5 bases. The CDR3 length is 16 residues. Per germline, CDR1 KGHSH and CDR2 LQKENI. V dropped 0 bases and J dropped 0 bases, with 10 bases sitting between them. The CDR3 bases are TGTGCCAGCTCACCACCCAGCGGTACTAGCACAGATACGCAGTATTTT. This sequence encodes CASSPPSGTSTDTQYF.

This clone came up once. This chain connects TRBV28 to TRBJ2-3; D possibly corresponds to TRBD2 (5 bases). The V and J ends lost 7 bases and 3 bases respectively, with 17 bases between them. Germline-derived CDR1 and CDR2 are MDHEN and SYDVKM. This CDR3 is 15 amino acids long. The CDR3 region has the DNA TGTGCCAGCACCTCTCCCGGGCTAGCAACAGATACGCAGTATTTT. Amino acids: CASTSPGLATDTQYF. Drawing the rest from reference TRBV28 and TRBJ2-3, the complete variable domain is DVKVTQSSRYLVKRTGEKVFLECVQDMDHENMFWYRQDPGLGLRLIYFSYDVKMKEKGDIPEGYSVSREKKERFSLILESASTNQTSMYLCASTSPGLATDTQYFGPGTRLTVL.

V and J are TRBV6-1 and TRBJ2-5; the D is unclear. Germline CDR1 MNHNS, CDR2 SASEGT. The ends were cut back, 1 base at V and 6 bases at J, with 12 bases in the middle. The CDR3 loop spans 14 amino acids. CDR3 nucleotide sequence: TGTGCCAGCAGTGAAGACTTGGGTCGGCAGACCCAGTACTTC. Translation: CASSEDLGRQTQYF.

The chain is built from TRBV28 and TRBJ1-3, with D uncertain. In germline, CDR1 is MDHEN, CDR2 SYDVKM. The CDR3 consists of 15 residues. V shed 4 bases and J shed 2 bases, with 12 bases lying between them. CDR3 loop: CASSSPQEAGNTIYF. CDR3 coding DNA: TGTGCCAGCAGTTCCCCTCAGGAGGCTGGAAACACCATATATTTT.

The chain recombines TRBV6-6 with TRBJ2-7; D is perhaps TRBD1 (6 bases). The CDR3 covers 14 residues. Germline V lookup: CDR1 MNHNY, CDR2 SVGAGI (reference sequence). V lost 7 bases, J lost 4 bases, and 17 bases lay in between. CDR3 sequence reads: CASTGDTKGYEQYF. The DNA for the CDR3 is TGTGCCAGCACCGGGGACACCAAGGGATACGAGCAGTACTTC.

DNA for the CDR3: TGTGCCAGCAGTTCTTCAGCGGCGGCCAGCTCCTACGAGCAGTACTTC. This codes for CASSSSAAASSYEQYF. V gene TRBV28 combines with J gene TRBJ2-7, with D possibly matching TRBD2 (5 bases). CDR1 MDHEN and CDR2 SYDVKM come from the germline V gene. The CDR3 runs 16 residues. V was clipped by 4 bases and J by 0 bases, with 16 bases between them. The full variable domain, in which reference TRBV28 and TRBJ2-7 provide the parts outside the CDR3, is DVKVTQSSRYLVKRTGEKVFLECVQDMDHENMFWYRQDPGLGLRLIYFSYDVKMKEKGDIPEGYSVSREKKERFSLILESASTNQTSMYLCASSSSAAASSYEQYFGPGTRLTVT.

V usage is TRBV5-4 and J usage is TRBJ2-2; 11 positions match TRBD2. Unmatched junction bases numbered 7, after V lost 7 bases and J lost 5 bases. The CDR3 loop spans 15 amino acids. CDR1 is SGHNT, CDR2 YYREEE, per germline (reference sequence). In DNA, the CDR3 is TGTGCCAGCGCCTGGGTAGCGGGGGGGACCGGGGAGCTGTTTTTT. Residues: CASAWVAGGTGELFF.

V gene TRBV21-1 combines with J gene TRBJ2-3; TRBD1 was called by the table and not checked on the DNA. TRBV21-1 is shown as a pseudogene. The CDR3 has 12 amino acids. CDR3 DNA sequence: TGTGCCAGCAGCAAAGGGGCCAATACGCAGTATTTT. Translation gives CASSKGANTQYF.

The chain uses TRBV18 and TRBJ2-3, with unresolved D. Germline assignment: CDR1 KGHSH and CDR2 LQKENI. The CDR3 covers 12 residues. Trimming took 1 base from V and 4 from J, leaving 3 bases between them. The CDR3 loop reads CASSPQSDTQYF. The CDR3 DNA follows: TGTGCCAGCTCACCACAGTCAGATACGCAGTATTTT.

The chain carries TRBV5-1 and TRBJ1-1, with D perhaps TRBD1 (5 bases). The germline V gene has CDR1 SGHRS and CDR2 YFSETQ. Trimming stripped 0 bases from V and 0 bases from J, with 15 bases between. The CDR3 totals 17 residues. The CDR3 nucleotides read TGCGCCAGCAGCTTGGTCCCAGGGAAAAGTATGAACACTGAAGCTTTCTTT. This translates into CASSLVPGKSMNTEAFF.

The V and J genes are TRBV6-1 and TRBJ1-3; D is uncertain. The CDR3 length is 14 residues. Per germline, CDR1 MNHNS and CDR2 SASEGT. The germline V and J ends were trimmed by 5 bases and 0 bases, with 8 bases remaining between them. CDR3 sequence: CASSKGYSGNTIYF. The CDR3 coding sequence is TGTGCCAGCAGTAAAGGATACTCTGGAAACACCATATATTTT.

The rearrangement joins TRBV6-6 to TRBJ2-1, with a weak D call TRBD2 (6 bases). CDR1 and CDR2 (germline): MNHNY, SVGAGI (reference sequence). This CDR3 spans 16 amino acids. V was shortened by 2 bases and J by 0 bases, with 11 bases between the two germline ends. Written as DNA, the CDR3 is TGTGCCAGCAGTTACCCGGGACTGACCTCCTACAATGAGCAGTTCTTC. Protein: CASSYPGLTSYNEQFF.

The gene calls are TRBV5-6 and TRBJ2-3; tentative D call: TRBD2 (6 bases). Germline CDR1 SGHDT, CDR2 YYEEEE. V lost 2 bases to trimming and J lost 0 bases, with 10 bases between them. CDR3 size: 15 residues. The CDR3 coding sequence is TGTGCCAGCAGCTTATTAGCGGACAGCACAGATACGCAGTATTTT. Encoded protein: CASSLLADSTDTQYF.

This clone turned up a few times. The junction departs from germline at one end; a sequencing error may be responsible. V gene TRBV7-9 combines with J gene TRBJ2-7; D may be TRBD1 (6 bases). CDR1 SEHNR and CDR2 FQNEAQ come from the germline V gene (reference sequence). The CDR3 totals 11 residues. The CDR3 nucleotides read TGTGCCAGCAGCTTAGGGCCGGGACACCTATTC. This translates into CASSLGPGHLF.

The gene calls are TRBV27 and TRBJ1-5, with D possibly TRBD1 on 5 matching bases. The CDR3 is made up of 15 amino acids. Trimming left V 5 bases short and J 0 bases short, with 11 bases between. Per the germline V gene, CDR1 is MNHEY and CDR2 is SMNVEV (reference sequence). The CDR3 DNA sequence: TGTGCCAGCAGTCACACCGACAGTAGCAATCAGCCCCAGCATTTT. Amino acids: CASSHTDSSNQPQHF.

The chain has TRBV7-4 and TRBJ2-7, with D possibly TRBD1 on 6 matching bases. Germline V gives CDR1 SGHVT, CDR2 SQSDAQ. The CDR3 loop spans 16 amino acids. Trimming removed 0 bases from V and 3 bases from J, with 15 bases in between. Here the CDR3 DNA reads TGTGCCAGCAGCTTAGCGGCAGGGGCAAGGGACTACGAGCAGTACTTC. It yields the protein CASSLAAGARDYEQYF.

The J gene is TRBJ1-2, the V gene TRBV18, with 9 bases identical to TRBD1. The trim removed 1 base at V and 3 bases at J, leaving 6 bases unmatched. In germline, CDR1 is KGHSH, CDR2 LQKENI. This CDR3 spans 16 amino acids. As DNA, the CDR3 is TGTGCCAGCTCACCACTTACAGGGGGCGCGGACTATGGCTACACCTTC. It codes for CASSPLTGGADYGYTF. The complete variable domain, with remaining parts taken from reference TRBV18 and TRBJ1-2, reads NAGVMQNPRHLVRRRGQEARLRCSPMKGHSHVYWYRQLPEEGLKFMVYLQKENIIDESGMPKERFSAEFPKEGPSILRIQQVVRGDSAAYFCASSPLTGGADYGYTFGSGTRLTVV.

The chain uses TRBV6-5 and TRBJ2-1; 7 bases are a match to TRBD2. Germline V CDR1 and CDR2: MNHEY, SVGAGI. The ends lost 2 bases at V and 8 bases at J; junction bases unmatched: 6. This CDR3 is built from 14 residues. The CDR3 coding sequence is TGTGCCAGCAGTTACAGACTAGCTGGCGATGAGCAGTTCTTC. It is translated as CASSYRLAGDEQFF.

V gene TRBV14 combines with J gene TRBJ2-1; no clear D. There are 14 residues in the CDR3. The V gene's germline CDR1 is SGHDN and CDR2 FVKESK. V shed 4 bases and J shed 5 bases, with 12 bases lying between them. In nucleotides, the CDR3 is TGTGCCAGCAGCCTTCGGACCAGGAACAATGAGCAGTTCTTC. Translating gives CASSLRTRNNEQFF.

The rearrangement joins TRBV6-1 to TRBJ2-3; D not certain. V gave up 3 bases and J gave up 0 bases, with 4 bases separating them. This CDR3 has 13 residues. Per the germline V gene, CDR1 is MNHNS and CDR2 is SASEGT. CDR3 in amino acids: CASSERSTDTQYF. As DNA, the CDR3 is TGTGCCAGCAGTGAGCGGAGCACAGATACGCAGTATTTT.

This clone was seen a single time. The V call is TRBV6-5, the J call TRBJ1-3; a weak D match, TRBD1 (6 bases). Deletions cut 3 bases from V and 1 base from J, with 7 bases between. CDR1 and CDR2 from the germline V gene are MNHEY and SVGAGI. This CDR3 region has 14 residues. Here the CDR3 reads CASSYGQSGNTIYF. CDR3 in DNA: TGTGCCAGCAGTTATGGACAGTCTGGAAACACCATATATTTT.

V gene TRBV28 combines with J gene TRBJ1-5, with D perhaps matching TRBD1 (6 bases). The germline V gene has CDR1 MDHEN and CDR2 SYDVKM. The CDR3 runs 15 residues. The germline V and J ends were trimmed by 6 bases and 1 base, with 13 bases remaining between them. CDR3 amino acids: CASSYYRGSNQPQHF. The CDR3 DNA is TGTGCCAGCAGCTATTATAGGGGGAGCAATCAGCCCCAGCATTTT.

The CDR3 DNA is TGTGCCAGCAGTTACTCGAGAAGCGGGGGTTACAATGAGCAGTTCTTC. Amino acid sequence: CASSYSRSGGYNEQFF. The chain uses TRBV6-5 and TRBJ2-1; 8 bases match TRBD2. V was clipped by 0 bases and J by 4 bases; unmatched bases: 5. CDR3 length: 16 residues. Germline V gene sequence: CDR1 MNHEY, CDR2 SVGAGI.

The chain is built from TRBV6-6 and TRBJ1-4; D is ambiguous. This CDR3 contains 13 residues. Per germline, CDR1 MNHNY and CDR2 SVGAGI (reference sequence). The ends were cut back, 8 bases at V and 7 bases at J, with 14 bases in the middle. CDR3: CASERQAGEKLFF. CDR3 bases: TGTGCCAGCGAACGACAAGCGGGTGAAAAACTGTTTTTT.